This T cell receptor (beta chain) was identified during a study of sequential checkpoint blockade in melanoma. Study-level background: Each arm's sequence ended with maintenance nivolumab.

Assay: immunoSEQ multiplex PCR; the TCRdb copy retains only in-frame clones and omits some. The sample has 26,000 or so clones, about 89% seen once. Treatment defined: randomized to nivolumab then ipilimumab (arm A) or the reverse (arm B). Sorted cells were live CD3+CD8+, lacking CD19 and CD56, from PBMCs. The CDR3 totals 15 residues. The rearrangement joins TRBV1 to TRBJ2-5; TRBD1 is the table's D call, not checked against the DNA. TRBV1 is assigned pseudogene status. The sequence was collected from a human donor with melanoma. The material sequenced was CD8+ T cells sorted from blood (inferred from file names), taken from a patient given nivolumab and ipilimumab in sequence. The CDR3 loop is CTSSPFGTVTETQYF. The CDR3 DNA reads as TGCACCAGCAGCCCTTTCGGGACAGTAACAGAGACCCAGTACTTC.